Presented here are 28 T cell receptor beta chains from one specimen sequenced in a study of tissue T cells after allogeneic stem cell transplantation. Sequencing was performed with immunoSEQ multiplex PCR; in TCRdb, only in-frame clones are kept and a portion is missing. Of about 22,000 clones in the sample, 55% to 75% were seen once. Material for sequencing was spleen. Receptor source: a female BALB/c mouse in good health. The MHC haplotype of the strain is H2-d.

As regards this clone: Gene labels here are mouse ones. The read terminates 1 residue ahead of where the CDR3 ends, so the germline J gene completes it. The chain employs TRBV1 and TRBJ2-4; D possibly corresponds to TRBD1 (6 bases). The V gene lost 4 bases and the J gene lost 5 bases, with 10 bases spanning the gap. The CDR3 is 13 residues long. In germline, CDR1 is NSQYPW, CDR2 LRSPGD (reference sequence). The covered CDR3 bases are TGCACCTGCAGTGACAGGGAGGGAAACACCTTGTAC. As protein: CTCSDREGNTLY. The full-length CDR3 reads as CTCSDREGNTLYF.

This clone has just a few counts. The gene names given are mouse names. The read falls 1 residue short of the CDR3 end, and the missing part is taken from the germline J gene. The chain has TRBV13-1 and TRBJ2-7; TRBD2 aligns across 12 bases. Per germline, CDR1 NSHNY and CDR2 SYGAGN. The CDR3 is 14 residues long. Trimming took 3 bases from V and 6 from J; bases not matched to a gene: 4. The CDR3 reads CASSVGLGGGEQYF. The covered CDR3 bases are TGTGCCAGCAGTGTGGGACTGGGGGGTGGTGAACAGTAC.

This clone was recorded only once. Gene names denote mouse genes. Read data end 1 residue before the CDR3 end; the end is taken from the germline J gene. V gene TRBV5 combines with J gene TRBJ2-1; 11 bases match TRBD2. The CDR3 has 15 amino acids. The junction had 4 bases not matched to a gene; V was cut back by 4 bases and J by 5 bases. Germline V lookup: CDR1 LGHNA, CDR2 YNLKQL (reference sequence). Here the CDR3 reads CASSPRDWGNAEQFF. The covered CDR3 bases are TGTGCCAGCAGCCCCCGGGACTGGGGGAATGCTGAGCAGTTC.

This clone has a handful of counts. Any gene name here is a mouse gene name. Read data end 1 residue before the CDR3 end; the end is taken from the germline J gene. The chain has TRBV13-2 and TRBJ2-7, with D tentatively TRBD1 or TRBD2 (5 bases each). CDR3 length equals 13 residues. V dropped 0 bases and J dropped 3 bases, with 7 bases sitting between them. CDR1 and CDR2 from the germline V gene are NNHNN and SYGAGS (reference sequence). Here the CDR3 reads CASGDGGFYEQYF. The sequenced part of the CDR3 DNA is TGTGCCAGCGGTGATGGGGGCTTCTATGAACAGTAC.

A note on this clone: Gene names are the mouse ones. The read finishes 1 residue shy of the CDR3 end, and the germline J gene is used to complete it. The chain uses TRBV19 and TRBJ2-4, with 10 bases identical to TRBD2. Germline CDR1 and CDR2: FNHDT and SITEND (reference sequence). CDR3 size: 16 residues. The ends lost 5 bases at V and 0 bases at J; junction bases unmatched: 6. The CDR3 loop reads CASRTGGPRSQNTLYF. The sequenced CDR3 bases are TGTGCCAGCAGGACTGGGGGGCCGCGTAGTCAAAACACCTTGTAC.

A word on this clone: Mouse names are used for the genes. The CDR3 extends 1 residue past the end of the read, so its final part is completed from the germline J gene. This chain joins TRBV13-3 and TRBJ1-3; possibly TRBD1 for D (5 bases). V lost 3 bases, J lost 0 bases, and 10 bases lay in between. CDR1 and CDR2 (germline): NNHDY, SYVADS. The CDR3 covers 15 residues. CDR3 DNA (partial): TGTGCCAGCAGTGTCCCGGGGCCTTCTGGAAATACGCTCTAT. Translated: CASSVPGPSGNTLY. In full, the CDR3 reads CASSVPGPSGNTLYF.

This clone has more than one count but fewer than ten. Mouse gene names and germline throughout. The read ends 1 residue shy of where the CDR3 ends; the end is completed using the germline J gene. The V call is TRBV30, the J call TRBJ2-7; 9 nucleotides align to TRBD2. V was clipped by 0 bases and J by 0 bases; unmatched bases: 3. This CDR3 contains 15 residues. Germline CDR1 reads SQVVS; CDR2 reads ANEGSEA. The CDR3 loop is CSSRDDWGSSYEQYF. Partial CDR3 DNA: TGTAGTTCTAGAGACGACTGGGGGAGCTCCTATGAACAGTAC.

Comment on this clone: These gene names are mouse names. The CDR3 is cut off 1 residue early in the read; its end comes from the germline J gene. This chain connects TRBV3 to TRBJ2-1; TRBD2 matches 11 bases. The length of the CDR3 is 16 residues. The germline V gene encodes CDR1 SNHLY and CDR2 FYNGKV (reference sequence). V trimming: 5 bases; J trimming: 1 base; junction bases outside the gene matches: 4. The part of the CDR3 DNA that was read is TGTGCCAGCAGCCCCGACTGGGGGGGGAACTATGCTGAGCAGTTC. Translation gives CASSPDWGGNYAEQF. The CDR3 in its entirety is CASSPDWGGNYAEQFF. Using reference TRBV3 and TRBJ2-1 for the parts outside the CDR3, the full variable domain is GPKVLQIPSHQIIDMGQMVTLNCDPVSNHLYFYWYKQILGQQMEFLVNFYNGKVMEKSKLFKDQFSVERPDGSYFTLKIQPTALEDSAVYFCASSPDWGGNYAEQFFGPGTRLTVL.

In its sample, this clone was seen once. The gene names here belong to mouse. The read stops 1 residue short of the end of the CDR3; the missing end is completed from the germline J gene. V and J are TRBV19 and TRBJ2-7, with 11 positions matching TRBD2. Germline V gene lookup returns CDR1 FNHDT and CDR2 SITEND (reference sequence). The CDR3 is 14 amino acids. Germline trimming cut 2 bases from V and 6 bases from J; bases unmatched to any gene: 4. Incomplete CDR3 DNA: TGTGCCAGCAGTATCAAACTGGGGGGGCGTGAACAGTAC. Translation gives CASSIKLGGREQY. The complete CDR3 protein is CASSIKLGGREQYF.

As regards this clone: Gene names denote mouse genes. The DNA ends 1 residue before the CDR3 does, and the rest of the CDR3 is filled in from the germline J gene. The chain is built from TRBV5 and TRBJ2-4, with 12 positions matching TRBD2. This CDR3 has 18 amino acids. Germline assignment: CDR1 LGHNA and CDR2 YNLKQL (reference sequence). V shed 2 bases and J 1 base; nucleotides not matched to a gene: 7. The sequenced part of the CDR3 DNA is TGTGCCAGCAGCCAAATGACTGGGGGGGCGCGGGGTCAAAACACCTTGTAC. Translated: CASSQMTGGARGQNTLY. In full, the CDR3 is CASSQMTGGARGQNTLYF.

With regard to this clone: Genes and germline are mouse. The read comes to an end 1 residue before the CDR3 does, leaving the germline J gene to fill in the end. V is TRBV13-2 and J is TRBJ1-1; D call uncertain. Germline V gene data show CDR1 as NNHNN and CDR2 as SYGAGS (reference sequence). The CDR3 consists of 13 residues. The V and J ends lost 5 bases and 1 base respectively, with 9 bases between them. CDR3 bases read: TGTGCCAGCGGGGAGGCAGGGAACACAGAAGTCTTC. As protein: CASGEAGNTEVF. In full, the CDR3 reads CASGEAGNTEVFF.

Of note for this clone: All gene names here are mouse names. Read coverage stops 1 residue before the CDR3 terminus; the germline J gene supplies the remainder. The V call is TRBV19, the J call TRBJ1-5; D call uncertain. V was cut by 0 bases and J by 3 bases, with 4 bases left in between. The CDR3 sequence is 13 residues long. Germline V gene sequence: CDR1 FNHDT, CDR2 SITEND (reference sequence). This CDR3 is CASSIGGNQAPLF. CDR3 DNA, as far as it was read: TGTGCCAGCAGTATAGGGGGCAACCAGGCTCCGCTT.

This clone was counted only a few times. Gene labels here are mouse ones. The observed sequence ends 1 residue before the CDR3 terminus, with the missing tail filled in from the germline J gene. This rearrangement joins TRBV20 to TRBJ2-7; D not resolved. Germline V gives CDR1 GFQATS, CDR2 STVNSAI. This CDR3 region has 11 residues. The V gene lost 1 base and the J gene lost 4 bases, with 5 bases spanning the gap. The sequenced part of the CDR3 DNA is TGTGGTGCTAGGGGGGTTTATGAACAGTAC. It codes for CGARGVYEQY. In full, the CDR3 reads CGARGVYEQYF.

In the case of this clone: Mouse names are used for the genes. The CDR3 protein is CASSDTGVERLFF. The covered CDR3 bases are TGTGCCAGCAGTGACACAGGGGTCGAAAGATTATTT. The chain uses TRBV13-3 and TRBJ1-4; 7 bases agree with TRBD1. The read is 1 residue too short to cover the CDR3 end, so that end is filled in from the germline J gene. The CDR3 is 13 amino acids. Germline V gives CDR1 NNHDY, CDR2 SYVADS. V was clipped by 2 bases and J by 7 bases; unmatched bases: 2.

In regard to this clone: These gene names are mouse names. Read data end 1 residue before the CDR3 end; the end is taken from the germline J gene. V and J are TRBV4 and TRBJ2-5, with D unresolved. Germline CDR1 LGHDT, CDR2 YNNKQL (reference sequence). V gave up 4 bases and J gave up 8 bases, with 4 bases separating them. This CDR3 spans 10 amino acids. CDR3 sequence reads: CASSWGTQYF. The sequenced part of the CDR3 DNA is TGTGCCAGCAGCTGGGGCACCCAGTAC.

A remark on this clone: Germline and genes here are mouse. Coverage ceases 1 residue before the CDR3 finishes, and the germline J gene fills in the end. This chain uses TRBV2 with TRBJ2-3, with D perhaps matching TRBD1 or TRBD2 (6 bases each). V gave up 0 bases and J gave up 1 base, with 11 bases separating them. Germline values: CDR1 LGHNA, CDR2 YSYQKL. The CDR3 has 16 amino acids. The sequenced part of the CDR3 DNA is TGTGCCAGCAGCCAAGAGGGGGCAGGGGGTGCAGAAACGCTGTAT. Residues: CASSQEGAGGAETLY. The CDR3 as a whole reads CASSQEGAGGAETLYF.

Turning to this clone: The listed genes are named as in mouse. With the read ending 1 residue before the CDR3 end, the germline J gene is used to fill in that end. The chain recombines TRBV13-2 with TRBJ2-5, with TRBD2 matching over 9 bases. The V gene end was trimmed by 0 bases and the J gene end by 3 bases; junction bases not matched to a gene: 5. Looked up from germline, CDR1 is NNHNN and CDR2 is SYGAGS (reference sequence). The CDR3 length is 16 residues. The sequenced part of the CDR3 DNA is TGTGCCAGCGGTGATGAATCTGGGGGGGTTCAAGACACCCAGTAC. The encoded protein is CASGDESGGVQDTQY. In full, the CDR3 reads CASGDESGGVQDTQYF.

Concerning this clone: The gene symbols are mouse symbols. The sequenced fragment ends 1 residue before the CDR3 boundary, so the rest is inferred from the germline J gene. V gene TRBV1 combines with J gene TRBJ1-1, with D maybe TRBD1 (5 bases). The V gene's germline CDR1 is NSQYPW and CDR2 LRSPGD (reference sequence). V was shortened by 0 bases and J by 3 bases, with 11 bases between the two germline ends. This CDR3 comprises 15 residues. Incomplete CDR3 DNA: TGCACCTGCAGTGCAGATCACATGGGGGACACAGAAGTCTTC. This codes for CTCSADHMGDTEVF. The whole CDR3 protein reads CTCSADHMGDTEVFF.

On this clone itself: Here the gene names and germline are mouse. Read data end 1 residue before the CDR3 end; the end is taken from the germline J gene. The chain is built from TRBV13-1 and TRBJ2-3, with 10 bases that match TRBD2. Germline loops: CDR1 NSHNY, CDR2 SYGAGN. CDR3 size: 15 residues. Unmatched junction bases numbered 1, after V lost 3 bases and J lost 0 bases. The CDR3 reads CASSVDWGSAETLYF. CDR3 bases read: TGTGCCAGCAGTGTGGACTGGGGGAGTGCAGAAACGCTGTAT.

Concerning this clone itself: Genes here carry mouse names. The CDR3 DNA, read in part, is TGTGCCAGCGGTGACTCTGGGGGGGCGAGTGCTGAGCAGTTC. Its protein is CASGDSGGASAEQF. The full CDR3 protein is CASGDSGGASAEQFF. This chain joins TRBV13-2 and TRBJ2-1; TRBD2 agrees at 10 bases. The read is 1 residue too short to cover the CDR3 end, so that end is filled in from the germline J gene. The CDR3 is 15 amino acids. CDR1 is NNHNN and CDR2 is SYGAGS in the germline V gene (reference sequence). V was clipped by 2 bases and J by 6 bases; unmatched bases: 5.

About this clone: Genes and germline are mouse. The read ends 1 residue early relative to the CDR3; the germline J gene fills the gap. The J gene is TRBJ2-2, the V gene TRBV13-2; 10 bases line up with TRBD2. CDR3 length equals 15 residues. V lost 5 bases and J lost 4; bases outside the gene matches: 5. Germline lookup yields CDR1 NNHNN and CDR2 SYGAGS (reference sequence). The CDR3 protein is CASGPTGGSTGQLYF. Partial CDR3 DNA: TGTGCCAGCGGCCCGACTGGGGGGTCCACCGGGCAGCTCTAC.

As regards this clone: Germline and genes here are mouse. The sequenced fragment ends 1 residue before the CDR3 boundary, so the rest is inferred from the germline J gene. The genes are TRBV13-2 and TRBJ1-6, with no clear D. TRBJ1-6 is designated an ORF whose function remains uncertain. CDR3 length: 14 residues. Trimming shortened V by 0 bases and J by 9 bases, and 10 bases separated the two germline ends. Germline-derived CDR1 and CDR2 are NNHNN and SYGAGS (reference sequence). The part of the CDR3 DNA that was read is TGTGCCAGCGGTGATGGTAGGGTTGGTTCGCCCCTCTAC. Amino acid sequence: CASGDGRVGSPLY. The CDR3 in full is CASGDGRVGSPLYF.

This clone was recorded a few times. The gene symbols are mouse symbols. The read stops 1 residue short of the end of the CDR3; the missing end is completed from the germline J gene. This sequence joins TRBV5 and TRBJ2-5; 8 nucleotides align to TRBD2. Germline V gene sequence: CDR1 LGHNA, CDR2 YNLKQL (reference sequence). CDR3 size: 14 residues. J gave up 6 bases and V 0 bases, and 2 bases lay outside the gene matches. Partial CDR3 DNA: TGTGCCAGCAGCCAAGACTGGGGGGTGGACACCCAGTAC. Its translation is CASSQDWGVDTQY. The CDR3 in its entirety is CASSQDWGVDTQYF.

This clone was seen only once. The gene names here belong to mouse. Other DNA sequences from this sample encode an identical CDR3 as well. The chain's CDR3 is CAWSLRGGNTLYF. The sequenced CDR3 bases are TGTGCCTGGAGTCTCAGGGGTGGAAATACGCTCTAT. The rearrangement links TRBV31 to TRBJ1-3, with D maybe TRBD1 (6 bases). From the germline J gene comes the end of the CDR3, since the read stops 1 residue before it. V dropped 0 bases and J dropped 3 bases, with 6 bases sitting between them. This CDR3 has 13 residues. Germline CDR1 reads GKSSPN; CDR2 reads SITVG.

This clone appeared a single time. Gene names follow the mouse nomenclature. The DNA ends 1 residue before the CDR3 does, and the rest of the CDR3 is filled in from the germline J gene. The chain carries TRBV2 and TRBJ2-4, with 11 bases matching TRBD1. J lost 7 bases, V lost 4 bases, and 4 bases had no gene match. The CDR3 is 14 residues long. Germline CDR1 reads LGHNA; CDR2 reads YSYQKL. CDR3 DNA, as far as it was read: TGTGCCAGCAGCCGACCGGGACAGGGGGACACCTTGTAC. Residues: CASSRPGQGDTLY. The complete CDR3 protein is CASSRPGQGDTLYF.

Turning to this clone: These gene names are mouse names. The read ends 1 residue early relative to the CDR3; the germline J gene fills the gap. The chain is built from TRBV13-2 and TRBJ2-7; no clear D gene. Trimming stripped 5 bases from V and 0 bases from J, with 12 bases between. The CDR3 is 14 residues long. Per the germline V gene, CDR1 is NNHNN and CDR2 is SYGAGS (reference sequence). The sequenced CDR3 bases are TGTGCCAGCGGGGGCCTGGCGAGCTCCTATGAACAGTAC. Amino acids: CASGGLASSYEQY. The CDR3 as a whole reads CASGGLASSYEQYF.

About this clone: Gene names and germline match the mouse. Read sequence stops 1 residue before the CDR3 end, and the germline J gene provides the missing end. V is TRBV5 and J is TRBJ1-1, with D perhaps matching TRBD1 (6 bases). The germline V gene encodes CDR1 LGHNA and CDR2 YNLKQL (reference sequence). V was cut by 4 bases and J by 5 bases, with 8 bases left in between. The CDR3 totals 12 residues. CDR3 bases read: TGTGCCAGCAGCCCCGGGACAACAGAAGTCTTC. Its translation: CASSPGTTEVF. The entire CDR3 is CASSPGTTEVFF.

The table lists this clone with a few counts. Gene names denote mouse genes. The sequenced fragment ends 1 residue before the CDR3 boundary, so the rest is inferred from the germline J gene. The chain couples TRBV19 to TRBJ2-3, with TRBD1 matching over 7 bases. Trimming took 1 base from V and 4 from J; bases not matched to a gene: 3. Germline V gene sequence: CDR1 FNHDT, CDR2 SITEND (reference sequence). This CDR3 region has 14 residues. CDR3 bases read: TGTGCCAGCAGTATACCACAGGGGACAGAAACGCTGTAT. Translated: CASSIPQGTETLY. The full CDR3 sequence reads CASSIPQGTETLYF. Looking up the rest from reference TRBV19 and TRBJ2-3 gives the full variable domain: GGIITQTPKFLIGQEGQKLTLKCQQNFNHDTMYWYRQDSGKGLRLIYYSITENDLQKGDLSEGYDASREKKSSFSLTVTSAQKNEMAVFLCASSIPQGTETLYFGSGTRLTVL.